The entry below describes one T cell receptor (beta chain). The antigen is undetermined. The record originates from a study of T cells after yellow fever vaccination. Study-wide context: Fractions containing few cells were prepared with SMART-Seq v4 Ultra Low Input. General study results and limits: A small proportion of clonotypes was detected in both the CD4 and CD8 compartments.

The CDR3 spans 15 residues. J was trimmed by 5 bases and V by 4 bases; bases with no gene match: 11. Germline loops: CDR1 DFQATT, CDR2 SNEGSKA (reference sequence). Synthesis of TCR cDNA relied on 5'RACE template switching, which attached a universal primer site and UMIs. MiXCR was run by TCRdb on the 5' RACE reads, yielding one entry per CDR3 protein. The sample lists some 500,000 distinct CDR3 sequences, less than 15% occurring once. The sequence was collected from a man younger than 45 who received the YFV17D yellow fever vaccine. V and J are TRBV20-1 and TRBJ1-2, with 9 bases aligning to TRBD1. The source was PBMCs, collected on the day of the yellow fever booster vaccination. In DNA form, the CDR3 reads TGCAGTGCTACGTCGGGGACAGGGACGGAATATGGCTACACCTTC. This encodes CSATSGTGTEYGYTF.